What follows are 14 T cell receptor beta chains derived from one specimen sequenced in a study of B cell selection in AIRE deficiency. Produced via immunoSEQ multiplex PCR; TCRdb's table is partial and in-frame only. Of about 15,000 clones in the sample, 85% to 95% were seen once. Regulatory T cells were sorted as CD4+CD25hiCD127low/negative. The sample consisted of Tregs sorted from PBMCs. These receptor sequences come from a human donor with AIRE deficiency.

The chain links TRBV7-2 to TRBJ2-5; 10 bases match TRBD1. This CDR3 region has 15 residues. Germline CDR1 SGHTA, CDR2 FQGNSA. The V gene end was trimmed by 0 bases and the J gene end by 5 bases; junction bases not matched to a gene: 3. CDR3 residues: CASSLARTGGETQYF. The CDR3 DNA reads as TGTGCCAGCAGCTTAGCAAGGACAGGGGGGGAGACCCAGTACTTC.

The rearrangement links TRBV28 to TRBJ1-5; D is unclear. The CDR3 contains 13 residues. Germline assignment: CDR1 MDHEN and CDR2 SYDVKM. Trimming took 6 bases from V and 0 from J, leaving 6 bases between them. This chain's CDR3 is CASRKYSNQPQHF. In DNA, the CDR3 is TGTGCCAGCAGAAAATATAGCAATCAGCCCCAGCATTTT.

This chain connects TRBV7-9 to TRBJ2-2, with TRBD2 matching over 14 bases. CDR3 length: 19 residues. V shed 3 bases, J shed 7 bases, and the junction held 13 bases outside the gene matches. Germline loops: CDR1 SEHNR, CDR2 FQNEAQ (reference sequence). Written as DNA, the CDR3 is TGTGCCAGCAGCTTTCGGAGTTTCGGACTAGCGGGAGGAGTCGGGGAGCTGTTTTTT. Translation gives CASSFRSFGLAGGVGELFF.

The chain combines TRBV15 with TRBJ2-5; D call uncertain. The DNA end is a closer match to TRBJ2-7, so the J assignment may be wrong. Germline V CDR1 and CDR2: LNHNV, YYDKDF (reference sequence). The CDR3 runs 16 residues. The CDR3 reads CATSRDLGPAAYEQYF. The CDR3, as DNA: TGTGCCACCAGCAGAGATCTTGGTCCGGCGGCCTACGAGCAGTACTTC.

This rearrangement joins TRBV6-5 to TRBJ2-7; D might be TRBD1 or TRBD2, each matching 5 bases. V was cut by 1 base and J by 2 bases, with 9 bases left in between. The CDR3 extends over 14 amino acids. The germline gives CDR1 MNHEY, CDR2 SVGAGI. Here the CDR3 reads CASSYWGPPYEQYF. In DNA form, the CDR3 reads TGTGCCAGCAGTTACTGGGGACCACCCTACGAGCAGTACTTC.

The V and J genes are TRBV15 and TRBJ2-1; TRBD2 matches at 13 bases. The germline CDR1 and CDR2 sequences are LNHNV and YYDKDF (reference sequence). This CDR3 region has 18 residues. The ends lost 3 bases at V and 3 bases at J; junction bases unmatched: 8. The chain's CDR3 is CATSRGLAGPFYYNEQFF. The CDR3 coding sequence is TGTGCCACCAGCAGGGGACTAGCGGGACCCTTCTACTACAATGAGCAGTTCTTC.

This clone was detected a few times. This chain connects TRBV19 to TRBJ2-7, with D perhaps matching TRBD2 (6 bases). CDR1 LNHDA and CDR2 SQIVND come from the germline V gene (reference sequence). The CDR3 runs 12 residues. Trimming took 10 bases from V and 1 from J, leaving 11 bases between them. For the CDR3, the DNA is TGTGCCACTAGCGTTCCATCCTACGAGCAGTACTTC. Translated, it gives CATSVPSYEQYF.

This chain's CDR3 is CASSYSNWNEAFF. The DNA for the CDR3 is TGTGCCAGCAGTTACTCGAACTGGAACGAAGCTTTCTTT. This chain uses TRBV6-6 with TRBJ1-1; D is undetermined. There are 13 residues in the CDR3. Germline loops: CDR1 MNHNY, CDR2 SVGAGI (reference sequence). Deletions cut 0 bases from V and 8 bases from J, with 10 bases between.

This clone occurred once. This chain links TRBV19 with TRBJ2-7; no reliable D call. The CDR3 loop spans 14 amino acids. Germline loops: CDR1 LNHDA, CDR2 SQIVND (reference sequence). V shed 6 bases and J shed 0 bases, with 12 bases lying between them. The CDR3: CASSSAVSSYEQYF. Written as DNA, the CDR3 is TGTGCCAGTAGCAGCGCGGTGAGCTCCTACGAGCAGTACTTC.

The V and J genes are TRBV6-1 and TRBJ2-1, with 7 bases aligning to TRBD1. The CDR3 extends over 14 amino acids. J lost 0 bases, V lost 6 bases, and 2 bases had no gene match. Germline V gene sequence: CDR1 MNHNS, CDR2 SASEGT. The CDR3 sequence: CASSAGGSYNEQFF. The CDR3 DNA sequence: TGTGCCAGCAGCGCAGGGGGCTCCTACAATGAGCAGTTCTTC.

This sequence joins TRBV11-3 and TRBJ1-1; tentatively, D is TRBD1 (5 bases). Per the germline V gene, CDR1 is SGHNT and CDR2 is YENEEA. This CDR3 has 14 amino acids. The ends were cut back, 2 bases at V and 0 bases at J, with 7 bases in the middle. CDR3 sequence (DNA): TGTGCCAGCAGCTTATGGGGCATGAACACTGAAGCTTTCTTT. It yields the protein CASSLWGMNTEAFF.

This sequence joins TRBV7-9 and TRBJ2-1; D not resolved. Germline values: CDR1 SEHNR, CDR2 FQNEAQ (reference sequence). V dropped 2 bases and J dropped 4 bases, with 9 bases sitting between them. This CDR3 spans 14 amino acids. CDR3 coding DNA: TGTGCCAGCAGCTTAAGTTCCTCGTACAATGAGCAGTTCTTC. Its protein is CASSLSSSYNEQFF.

This chain links TRBV20-1 with TRBJ2-5; D unresolved. The germline gives CDR1 DFQATT, CDR2 SNEGSKA (reference sequence). The CDR3 runs 11 residues. Trimming left V 4 bases short and J 13 bases short, with 16 bases between. CDR3 residues: CSAKGSTRVYF. CDR3 in DNA: TGCAGTGCTAAAGGATCAACCCGCGTGTACTTC.

The gene calls are TRBV6-1 and TRBJ2-7, with 7 bases matching TRBD1. The junction had 11 bases not matched to a gene; V was cut back by 6 bases and J by 6 bases. In germline, CDR1 is MNHNS, CDR2 SASEGT. The CDR3 covers 14 residues. The CDR3: CASSLLTGIAEQYF. The CDR3 DNA reads TGTGCCAGCAGCCTCCTGACAGGGATCGCCGAGCAGTACTTC.